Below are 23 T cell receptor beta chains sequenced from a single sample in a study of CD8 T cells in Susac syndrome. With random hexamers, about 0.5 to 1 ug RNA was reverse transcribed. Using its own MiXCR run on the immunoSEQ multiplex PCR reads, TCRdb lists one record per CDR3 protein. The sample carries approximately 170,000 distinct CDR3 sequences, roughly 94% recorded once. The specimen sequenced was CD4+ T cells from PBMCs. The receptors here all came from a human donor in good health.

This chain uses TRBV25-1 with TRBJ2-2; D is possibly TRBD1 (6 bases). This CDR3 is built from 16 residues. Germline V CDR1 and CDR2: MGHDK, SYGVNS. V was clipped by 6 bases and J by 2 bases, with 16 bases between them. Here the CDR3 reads CASSGSGQFNTGELFF. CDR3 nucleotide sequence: TGTGCCAGCAGCGGGTCCGGACAGTTTAACACCGGGGAGCTGTTTTTT.

CDR3 DNA sequence: TGCAGTGCTAGGGCTACGGGACAGGGAGGGGAGACCCAGTACTTC. Amino acids: CSARATGQGGETQYF. This chain links TRBV20-1 with TRBJ2-5; 9 bases line up with TRBD1. The CDR3 has 15 amino acids. In germline, CDR1 is DFQATT, CDR2 SNEGSKA (reference sequence). The trim removed 3 bases at V and 5 bases at J, leaving 10 bases unmatched.

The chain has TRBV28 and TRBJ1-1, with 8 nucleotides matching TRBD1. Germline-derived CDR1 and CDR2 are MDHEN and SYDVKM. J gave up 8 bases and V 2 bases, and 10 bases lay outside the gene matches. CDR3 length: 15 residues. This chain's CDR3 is CASSLPGQGQREAFF. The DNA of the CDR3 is TGTGCCAGCAGTTTACCCGGACAGGGTCAGAGAGAAGCTTTCTTT.

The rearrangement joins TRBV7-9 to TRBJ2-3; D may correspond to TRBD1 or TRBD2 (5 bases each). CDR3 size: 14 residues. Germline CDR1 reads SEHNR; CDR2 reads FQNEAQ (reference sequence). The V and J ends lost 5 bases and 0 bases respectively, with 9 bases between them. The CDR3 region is CASSQGVSTDTQYF. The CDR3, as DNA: TGTGCCAGCAGCCAGGGAGTTAGCACAGATACGCAGTATTTT.

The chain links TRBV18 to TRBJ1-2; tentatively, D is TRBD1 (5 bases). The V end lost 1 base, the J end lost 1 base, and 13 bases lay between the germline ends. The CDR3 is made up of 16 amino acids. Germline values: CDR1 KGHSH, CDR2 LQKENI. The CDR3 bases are TGTGCCAGCTCACCACAGGGGCCAATGGATAACTATGGCTACACCTTC. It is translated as CASSPQGPMDNYGYTF.

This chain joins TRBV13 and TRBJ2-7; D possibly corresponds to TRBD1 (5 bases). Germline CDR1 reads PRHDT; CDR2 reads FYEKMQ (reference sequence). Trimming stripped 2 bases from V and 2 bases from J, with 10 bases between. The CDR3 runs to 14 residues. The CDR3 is CASSLTPRAYEQYF. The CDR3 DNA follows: TGTGCCAGCAGCTTAACTCCCAGGGCCTACGAGCAGTACTTC.

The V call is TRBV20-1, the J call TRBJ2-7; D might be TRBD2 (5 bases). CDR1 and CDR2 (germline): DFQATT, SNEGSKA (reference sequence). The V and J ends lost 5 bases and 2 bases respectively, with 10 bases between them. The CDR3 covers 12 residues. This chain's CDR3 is CSAPAGTYEQYF. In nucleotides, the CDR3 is TGCAGTGCTCCTGCCGGGACCTACGAGCAGTACTTC.

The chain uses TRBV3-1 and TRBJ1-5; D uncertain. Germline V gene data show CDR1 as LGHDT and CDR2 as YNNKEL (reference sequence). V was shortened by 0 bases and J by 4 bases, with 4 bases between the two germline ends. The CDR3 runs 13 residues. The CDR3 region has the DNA TGTGCCAGCAGCCAAGATGGGAATCAGCCCCAGCATTTT. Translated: CASSQDGNQPQHF.

This CDR3 reads CASSQVRGTKNIQYF. The DNA for the CDR3 is TGTGCCAGCAGCCAAGTTCGGGGTACCAAAAACATTCAGTACTTC. V gene TRBV3-1 combines with J gene TRBJ2-4; D possibly corresponds to TRBD2 (5 bases). V dropped 1 base and J dropped 2 bases, with 9 bases sitting between them. The CDR3 is made up of 15 amino acids. Germline loops: CDR1 LGHDT, CDR2 YNNKEL (reference sequence).

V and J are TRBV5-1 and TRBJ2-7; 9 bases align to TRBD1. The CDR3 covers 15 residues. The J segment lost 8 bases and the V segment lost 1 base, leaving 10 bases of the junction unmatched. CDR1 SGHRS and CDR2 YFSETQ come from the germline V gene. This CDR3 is CASSLTGQGLLKQYF. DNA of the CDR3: TGCGCCAGCAGCTTGACGGGACAGGGCCTTTTGAAGCAGTACTTC.

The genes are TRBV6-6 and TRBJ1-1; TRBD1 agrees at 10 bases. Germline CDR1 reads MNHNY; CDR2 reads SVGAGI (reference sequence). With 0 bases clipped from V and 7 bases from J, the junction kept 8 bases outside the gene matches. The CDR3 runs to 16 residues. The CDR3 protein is CASSYSGQGEEDEAFF. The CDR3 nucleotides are TGTGCCAGCAGTTACTCAGGACAGGGGGAGGAAGATGAAGCTTTCTTT.

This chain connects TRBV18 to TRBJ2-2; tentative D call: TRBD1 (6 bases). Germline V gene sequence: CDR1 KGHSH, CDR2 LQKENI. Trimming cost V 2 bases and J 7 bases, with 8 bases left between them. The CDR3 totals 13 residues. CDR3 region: CASSPKGDGELFF. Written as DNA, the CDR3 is TGTGCCAGCTCACCAAAGGGGGACGGGGAGCTGTTTTTT.

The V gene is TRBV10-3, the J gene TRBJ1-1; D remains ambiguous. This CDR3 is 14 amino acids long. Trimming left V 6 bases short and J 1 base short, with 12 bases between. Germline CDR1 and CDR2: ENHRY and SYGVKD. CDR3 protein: CAISLVGRNTEAFF. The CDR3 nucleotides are TGTGCCATCAGCCTCGTCGGGAGGAACACTGAAGCTTTCTTT.

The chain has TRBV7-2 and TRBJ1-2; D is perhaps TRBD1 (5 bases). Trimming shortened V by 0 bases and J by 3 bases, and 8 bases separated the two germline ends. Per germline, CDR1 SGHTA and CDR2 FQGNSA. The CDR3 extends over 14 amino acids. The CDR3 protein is CASSLAGGDYGYTF. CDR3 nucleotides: TGTGCCAGCAGCTTAGCTGGGGGTGACTATGGCTACACCTTC.

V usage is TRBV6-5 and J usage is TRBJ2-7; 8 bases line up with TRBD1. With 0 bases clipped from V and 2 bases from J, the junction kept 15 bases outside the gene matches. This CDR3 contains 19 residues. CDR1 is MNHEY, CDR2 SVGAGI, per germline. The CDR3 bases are TGTGCCAGCAGTTACTCTCGGCCTAAGGACAGGGCGAAACCCTACGAGCAGTACTTC. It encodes CASSYSRPKDRAKPYEQYF.

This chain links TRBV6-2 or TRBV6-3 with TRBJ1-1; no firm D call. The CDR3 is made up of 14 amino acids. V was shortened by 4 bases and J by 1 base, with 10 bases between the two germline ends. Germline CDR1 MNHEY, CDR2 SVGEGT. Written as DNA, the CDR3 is TGTGCCAGCAGTTCCACGACGGGGAACACTGAAGCTTTCTTT. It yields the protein CASSSTTGNTEAFF.

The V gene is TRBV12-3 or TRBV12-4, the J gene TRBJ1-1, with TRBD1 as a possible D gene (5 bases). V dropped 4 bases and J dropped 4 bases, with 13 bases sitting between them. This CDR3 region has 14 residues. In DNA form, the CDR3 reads TGTGCCAGCAGTTCCGGGGGGTGGGGCACTGAAGCTTTCTTT. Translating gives CASSSGGWGTEAFF.

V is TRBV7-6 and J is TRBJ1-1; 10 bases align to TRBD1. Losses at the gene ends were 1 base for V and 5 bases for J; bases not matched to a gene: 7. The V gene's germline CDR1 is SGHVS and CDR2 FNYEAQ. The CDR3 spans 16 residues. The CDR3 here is CASSLVGQGVGTEAFF. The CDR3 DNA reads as TGTGCCAGCAGCTTAGTAGGACAGGGGGTGGGTACTGAAGCTTTCTTT.

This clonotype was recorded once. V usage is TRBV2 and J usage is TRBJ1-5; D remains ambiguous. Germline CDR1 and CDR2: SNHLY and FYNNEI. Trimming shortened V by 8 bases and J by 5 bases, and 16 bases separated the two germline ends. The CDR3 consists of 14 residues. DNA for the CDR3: TGTGCCAGCGCGGAGGGCAGCCTTCATCAGCCCCAGCATTTT. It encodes CASAEGSLHQPQHF.

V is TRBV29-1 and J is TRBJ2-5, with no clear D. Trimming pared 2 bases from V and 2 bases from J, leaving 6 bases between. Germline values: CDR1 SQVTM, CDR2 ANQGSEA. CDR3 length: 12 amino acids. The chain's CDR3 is CSVENQQETQYF. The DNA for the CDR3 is TGCAGCGTTGAAAACCAGCAAGAGACCCAGTACTTC.

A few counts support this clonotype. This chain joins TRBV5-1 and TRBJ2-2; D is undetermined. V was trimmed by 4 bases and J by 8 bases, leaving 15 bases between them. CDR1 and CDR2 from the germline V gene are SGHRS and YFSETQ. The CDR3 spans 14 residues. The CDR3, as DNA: TGCGCCAGCAGCCTTGCGACCCCAATGGGGGAGCTGTTTTTT. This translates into CASSLATPMGELFF.

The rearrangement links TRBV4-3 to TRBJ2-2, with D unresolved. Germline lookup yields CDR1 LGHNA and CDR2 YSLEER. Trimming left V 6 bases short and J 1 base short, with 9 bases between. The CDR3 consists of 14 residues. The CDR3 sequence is CASSRSLNTGELFF. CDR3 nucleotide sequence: TGCGCCAGCAGTCGAAGCCTGAACACCGGGGAGCTGTTTTTT.

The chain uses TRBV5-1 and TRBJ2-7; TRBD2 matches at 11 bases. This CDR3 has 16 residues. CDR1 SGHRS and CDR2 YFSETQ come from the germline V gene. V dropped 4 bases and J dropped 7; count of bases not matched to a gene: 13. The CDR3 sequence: CASSRPGTSGGPEQYF. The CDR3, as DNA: TGCGCCAGCAGCAGGCCCGGGACTAGCGGAGGGCCTGAGCAGTACTTC.